The 7 T cell receptor beta chains presented below share a single source sample, sequenced in a study of CD8 T cells in ankylosing spondylitis. General study results and limits: Seemingly characteristic of ankylosing spondylitis blood was a TCR beta motif consisting of 7 or 8 highly homologous variants.

Their recognized antigens are unknown. TCRdb re-called the 5' RACE reads through MiXCR, storing one row per CDR3 protein. The sample holds 350,000 or so distinct CDR3 sequences, 7% to 9% seen once. Sequenced sample: blood, either unsorted or a sorted T cell fraction (not recorded which). The source is a male donor with ankylosing spondylitis.

The chain carries TRBV7-8 and TRBJ2-2; maybe TRBD1 (6 bases). CDR3 size: 15 residues. Trimming left V 4 bases short and J 2 bases short, with 11 bases between. Germline CDR1 is SGHVS and CDR2 is FQNEAQ. Written as DNA, the CDR3 is TGTGCCAGCAGCTCGGACAGAGAAAACACCGGGGAGCTGTTTTTT. This codes for CASSSDRENTGELFF.

This clonotype came up a few times. The chain employs TRBV15 and TRBJ2-2; TRBD2 agrees at 7 bases. Germline trimming cut 0 bases from V and 6 bases from J; bases unmatched to any gene: 4. The germline gives CDR1 LNHNV, CDR2 YYDKDF (reference sequence). This CDR3 is 15 amino acids long. The CDR3 bases are TGTGCCACCAGCAGAGATTTAGCGGGCGCCGGGGAGCTGTTTTTT. It yields the protein CATSRDLAGAGELFF.

The CDR3 nucleotides read TGTGCCAGCAGCACCCAAGGCACAGATACGCAGTATTTT. Amino acid sequence: CASSTQGTDTQYF. This sequence joins TRBV7-3 and TRBJ2-3, with D uncertain. V was shortened by 5 bases and J by 1 base, with 7 bases between the two germline ends. The CDR3 spans 13 residues. Germline CDR1 and CDR2: SGHTA and FQGTGA.

The table lists this clonotype with a few counts. The gene calls are TRBV10-3 and TRBJ2-7; D gene uncertain. Germline-derived CDR1 and CDR2 are ENHRY and SYGVKD. The CDR3 is made up of 13 amino acids. V was clipped by 0 bases and J by 4 bases, with 7 bases between them. The DNA of the CDR3 is TGTGCCATCAGTGAGTCGACGGGTTACGAGCAGTACTTC. Translating it yields CAISESTGYEQYF.

The chain is built from TRBV20-1 and TRBJ2-1; 10 bases fit TRBD2. V dropped 6 bases and J dropped 0; count of bases not matched to a gene: 5. The CDR3 totals 15 residues. Germline V lookup: CDR1 DFQATT, CDR2 SNEGSKA (reference sequence). The CDR3 region is CSATRTSGSYNEQFF. CDR3 DNA: TGCAGTGCCACTCGGACTAGCGGCTCCTACAATGAGCAGTTCTTC.

The V gene is TRBV7-2, the J gene TRBJ2-3; 7 nucleotides match TRBD1. Germline loops: CDR1 SGHTA, CDR2 FQGNSA. The CDR3 runs 14 residues. Germline trimming cut 5 bases from V and 3 bases from J; bases unmatched to any gene: 5. CDR3 region: CASSRARGTDTQYF. Written as DNA, the CDR3 is TGTGCCAGCAGCCGAGCCAGGGGGACAGATACGCAGTATTTT.

This clonotype showed up just a few times. The chain links TRBV6-2 or TRBV6-3 to TRBJ2-1, with D possibly called TRBD1 or TRBD2 (5 bases each). This CDR3 comprises 15 residues. Germline lookup yields CDR1 MNHEY and CDR2 SVGEGT. Trimming removed 6 bases from V and 5 bases from J, with 17 bases in between. DNA for the CDR3: TGTGCCAGCAGATCCCTCGGGACGAGAAACAATGAGCAGTTCTTC. Amino acid sequence: CASRSLGTRNNEQFF.